The source of this T cell receptor beta chain is a study of T-cell memory formation after mild COVID-19. For the study at large: Across donors, TCR clusters were largely donor specific. Points from the study as a whole: Cross-reactive memory apparently joined, as some responding clones appeared in pre-infection memory.

TCRdb reanalysed the 5' RACE reads using MiXCR and keeps one entry per CDR3 protein. The sample records more than 100,000 distinct CDR3 sequences, roughly 6% being singletons. To note about this clonotype: Its antigen remains unknown.

Germline lookup yields CDR1 MGHDK and CDR2 SYGVNS. After removal of 2 bases from V and 4 bases from J, the junction contained 7 bases not matched to a gene. The CDR3 runs 15 residues. The rearrangement joins TRBV25-1 to TRBJ1-1, with 7 nucleotides matching TRBD1. The specimen sequenced was PBMCs or a T cell subset sorted from them (not recorded which). This sequence originates from an adult woman who had mild COVID-19 (a few samples of this study predate the infection). Cell type and time point are not known. CDR3 coding DNA: TGTGCCAGCAGTGAACCTCGACAGGGAGGCACTGAAGCTTTCTTT. Residues: CASSEPRQGGTEAFF.